Below are 29 T cell receptor beta chains sequenced from a single sample in a study of response to subunit inactivated influenza vaccine. MiXCR was run by TCRdb on the RT-PCR reads, yielding one entry per CDR3 protein. Altogether around 750,000 distinct CDR3 sequences are present, over 20% being singletons, with the ten largest covering about a tenth. Sequenced material: PBMCs from blood, taken about 5 days after vaccination. The receptors were sampled from a man aged 45-65 years who received an inactivated influenza vaccine.

There are many counts of this clonotype. The chain couples TRBV30 to TRBJ1-1; no clear D. CDR3 length: 13 residues. Trimming left V 1 base short and J 6 bases short, with 12 bases between. Germline CDR1 GTSNPN, CDR2 SVGIG (reference sequence). The CDR3 region is CAWSGVAWAEAFF. Here the CDR3 DNA reads TGTGCCTGGAGTGGCGTGGCGTGGGCTGAAGCTTTCTTT. The variable domain in full, with the rest retrieved from reference TRBV30 and TRBJ1-1, is SQTIHQWPATLVQPVGSPLSLECTVEGTSNPNLYWYRQAAGRGLQLLFYSVGIGQISSEVPQNLSASRPQDRQFILSSKKLLLSDSGFYLCAWSGVAWAEAFFGQGTRLTVV.

V usage is TRBV29-1 and J usage is TRBJ2-1, with 7 bases fitting TRBD2. V dropped 0 bases and J dropped 8; count of bases not matched to a gene: 19. This CDR3 spans 18 amino acids. Germline CDR1 reads SQVTM; CDR2 reads ANQGSEA. CDR3 sequence (DNA): TGCAGCGTTGAAGATCGCCTCAGAGGGACTACCACTCCCGATGAGCAGTTCTTC. Protein product: CSVEDRLRGTTTPDEQFF.

The chain carries TRBV27 and TRBJ2-6; 10 positions agree with TRBD2. The CDR3 spans 15 residues. Germline V CDR1 and CDR2: MNHEY, SMNVEV (reference sequence). V trimming: 5 bases; J trimming: 6 bases; junction bases outside the gene matches: 4. The CDR3 region is CASSLGTSVANVLTF. The DNA for the CDR3 is TGTGCCAGCAGTCTAGGGACTAGCGTGGCCAACGTCCTGACTTTC.

This clonotype occurred a few times. The gene calls are TRBV12-3 or TRBV12-4 and TRBJ2-1; 11 nucleotides match TRBD2. The CDR3 covers 15 residues. The J segment lost 5 bases and the V segment lost 2 bases, leaving 2 bases of the junction unmatched. The CDR3 spells CASSLLAGGNNEQFF. Written as DNA, the CDR3 is TGTGCCAGCAGTTTACTAGCGGGGGGTAACAATGAGCAGTTCTTC.

The chain joins TRBV20-1 to TRBJ2-7, with 8 bases that match TRBD2. Germline loops: CDR1 DFQATT, CDR2 SNEGSKA (reference sequence). The J segment lost 6 bases and the V segment lost 4 bases, leaving 8 bases of the junction unmatched. The CDR3 loop spans 13 amino acids. The CDR3 loop reads CSAKRTSPGEQYF. The CDR3 region has the DNA TGCAGTGCTAAACGGACTAGCCCCGGCGAGCAGTACTTC.

This chain joins TRBV5-1 and TRBJ2-3; no firm D call. The CDR3 has 16 residues. Germline V CDR1 and CDR2: SGHRS, YFSETQ. Trimming removed 0 bases at V and 3 bases at J, with 14 bases between. CDR3 nucleotide sequence: TGCGCCAGCAGCTTGGTGTCTAAAACCTCGACAGATACGCAGTATTTT. It translates to CASSLVSKTSTDTQYF.

This chain uses TRBV7-2 with TRBJ2-1; TRBD2 matches at 13 bases. V lost 5 bases, J lost 10 bases, and 11 bases stayed unmatched. This CDR3 has 16 residues. Germline V gene sequence: CDR1 SGHTA, CDR2 FQGNSA. The CDR3 is CASSPRTSGSHVEQFF. The CDR3 DNA is TGTGCCAGCAGCCCTCGGACTAGCGGGAGTCATGTGGAGCAGTTCTTC. Based on the CDR3 plus reference TRBV7-2 and TRBJ2-1, the full variable domain is GAGVSQSPSNKVTEKGKDVELRCDPISGHTALYWYRQSLGQGLEFLIYFQGNSAPDKSGLPSDRFSAERTGGSVSTLTIQRTQQEDSAVYLCASSPRTSGSHVEQFFGPGTRLTVL.

This clonotype was detected a few times. The CDR3 region has the DNA TGTGCCAGCAGCCAGTGGGGCCTTTTGGATGAGCAGTTCTTC. This encodes CASSQWGLLDEQFF. V is TRBV3-1 and J is TRBJ2-1; a weak D match, TRBD1 (5 bases). CDR3 length: 14 amino acids. The V end was cut by 3 bases, the J end by 8 bases, with 14 bases between. The germline V gene has CDR1 LGHDT and CDR2 YNNKEL (reference sequence).

This sequence joins TRBV20-1 and TRBJ2-1, with TRBD2 matching 8 bases. V lost 3 bases, J lost 6 bases, and 7 bases stayed unmatched. The germline V gene has CDR1 DFQATT and CDR2 SNEGSKA (reference sequence). The CDR3 is 14 amino acids. CDR3 sequence reads: CSARFGTSTNEQFF. Here the CDR3 DNA reads TGCAGTGCTAGGTTCGGGACTAGTACCAATGAGCAGTTCTTC.

This chain uses TRBV7-8 with TRBJ2-1; the match to TRBD2 covers 9 bases. Germline CDR1 SGHVS, CDR2 FQNEAQ. This CDR3 contains 17 residues. The V gene end was trimmed by 4 bases and the J gene end by 6 bases; junction bases not matched to a gene: 13. DNA of the CDR3: TGTGCCAGCAGCTACCAAAATCTCGGACTAGCGACCAATGAGCAGTTCTTC. Amino acid sequence: CASSYQNLGLATNEQFF.

The V call is TRBV6-1, the J call TRBJ2-2; 7 bases are a match to TRBD1. J was trimmed by 6 bases and V by 6 bases; bases with no gene match: 10. The CDR3 consists of 15 residues. CDR1 is MNHNS and CDR2 is SASEGT in the germline V gene. The CDR3 sequence: CASSQTGSRAGELFF. Here the CDR3 DNA reads TGTGCCAGCAGCCAGACAGGGAGCCGCGCCGGGGAGCTGTTTTTT.

V is TRBV14 and J is TRBJ2-1; D possibly corresponds to TRBD1 (5 bases). The CDR3 runs to 13 residues. CDR1 SGHDN and CDR2 FVKESK come from the germline V gene. Trimming removed 2 bases at V and 8 bases at J, with 10 bases between. Written as DNA, the CDR3 is TGTGCCAGCAGCCAAAATCAACAGGATGAGCAGTTCTTC. Translation: CASSQNQQDEQFF.

This chain links TRBV10-3 with TRBJ2-7; 10 nucleotides line up with TRBD1. There are 12 residues in the CDR3. The germline V gene encodes CDR1 ENHRY and CDR2 SYGVKD. The V segment lost 11 bases and the J segment 3 bases; nucleotides outside the gene matches: 4. CDR3 bases: TGTGCCGCGACAGGGGGCGACTACGAGCAGTACTTC. Amino acids: CAATGGDYEQYF.

This rearrangement joins TRBV7-2 to TRBJ2-7; unclear D gene. CDR1 and CDR2 (germline): SGHTA, FQGNSA. The CDR3 runs 14 residues. The ends were cut back, 1 base at V and 5 bases at J, with 12 bases in the middle. CDR3 sequence reads: CASSLVARWDEQYF. CDR3 in DNA: TGTGCCAGCAGCTTAGTTGCTCGTTGGGACGAGCAGTACTTC.

The gene calls are TRBV7-9 and TRBJ2-5, with D unresolved. This CDR3 contains 13 residues. Per germline, CDR1 SEHNR and CDR2 FQNEAQ (reference sequence). V lost 5 bases and J lost 0, with 7 bases in between. The CDR3, as DNA: TGTGCCAGCAGCCCCTGGAACCAAGAGACCCAGTACTTC. Its protein product is CASSPWNQETQYF.

This clonotype was recorded at least ten times. V is TRBV18 and J is TRBJ2-7, with 9 bases aligning to TRBD1. This CDR3 has 15 residues. Per germline, CDR1 KGHSH and CDR2 LQKENI. After removal of 0 bases from V and 5 bases from J, the junction contained 5 bases not matched to a gene. CDR3 coding DNA: TGTGCCAGCTCACCACCTATGGGACAGGGAGACGAGCAGTACTTC. It encodes CASSPPMGQGDEQYF.

This clonotype was observed a few times. The V gene is TRBV7-2, the J gene TRBJ2-1, with 8 bases matching TRBD1. The CDR3 sequence is 14 residues long. Germline V lookup: CDR1 SGHTA, CDR2 FQGNSA. The trim removed 1 base at V and 9 bases at J, leaving 5 bases unmatched. The CDR3 DNA reads TGTGCCAGCAGCTTAGGAGGCAGGGGGCGTGAGCAGTTCTTC. It specifies CASSLGGRGREQFF.

A single count supports this clonotype. At one of its ends the junction is not consistent with the germline gene, which may arise from a read error. This chain joins TRBV20-1 and TRBJ2-7; TRBD2 matches at 7 bases. Looked up from germline, CDR1 is DFQATT and CDR2 is SNEGSKA (reference sequence). CDR3 length: 13 residues. The chain's CDR3 is CCAKGLVNYEQYF. In DNA, the CDR3 is TGCTGTGCTAAAGGACTAGTAAACTACGAGCAGTACTTC.

J is TRBJ1-1 and V is TRBV7-9; D remains unclear. Germline V gives CDR1 SEHNR, CDR2 FQNEAQ (reference sequence). The CDR3 contains 15 residues. V lost 2 bases to trimming and J lost 0 bases, with 10 bases between them. In DNA form, the CDR3 reads TGTGCCAGCAGCTTAAAAGGCCCCATGAACACTGAAGCTTTCTTT. Translation gives CASSLKGPMNTEAFF.

This clonotype was recorded many times. V is TRBV4-3 and J is TRBJ2-7; weak D call: TRBD1 (6 bases). CDR1 is LGHNA and CDR2 is YSLEER in the germline V gene. The CDR3 is 14 amino acids. The V and J ends lost 6 bases and 0 bases respectively, with 12 bases between them. The CDR3 is CASSPTGLSYEQYF. CDR3 nucleotide sequence: TGCGCCAGCAGTCCGACAGGCCTCTCCTACGAGCAGTACTTC.

This clonotype was counted between two and nine times. The rearrangement joins TRBV5-1 to TRBJ2-2, with TRBD1 matching over 9 bases. The CDR3 spans 16 residues. Germline V gives CDR1 SGHRS, CDR2 YFSETQ. Germline trimming cut 2 bases from V and 7 bases from J; bases unmatched to any gene: 9. Written as DNA, the CDR3 is TGCGCCAGCAGCTTCGCCGGGACAGGGTTTAACGGGGAGCTGTTTTTT. This translates into CASSFAGTGFNGELFF.

CDR3 sequence: CSQIFPLGGLTNEQFF. The CDR3, as DNA: TGCAGTCAGATTTTCCCCTTAGGGGGCTTGACGAATGAGCAGTTCTTC. This chain links TRBV20-1 with TRBJ2-1; the match to TRBD1 covers 7 bases. V was pared by 8 bases and J by 7 bases, with 20 bases of the junction left unmatched. CDR3 size: 16 residues. The germline gives CDR1 DFQATT, CDR2 SNEGSKA (reference sequence).

The DNA for the CDR3 is TGTGCCAGCAGTTTTTTCCCCCGGACAGGGGACAACATTCAGTACTTC. This codes for CASSFFPRTGDNIQYF. The V and J genes are TRBV12-3 or TRBV12-4 and TRBJ2-4; 9 bases match TRBD1. This CDR3 has 16 amino acids. The ends lost 3 bases at V and 7 bases at J; junction bases unmatched: 10.

This clonotype has only a few counts. V is TRBV11-2 and J is TRBJ2-1, with 9 bases aligning to TRBD1. V lost 2 bases, J lost 8 bases, and 16 bases stayed unmatched. Germline CDR1 SGHAT, CDR2 FQNNGV. The CDR3 consists of 18 residues. The CDR3 here is CASSLQIGGQGVFDEQFF. The CDR3 DNA reads as TGTGCCAGCAGCTTACAAATCGGGGGACAGGGTGTTTTCGATGAGCAGTTCTTC.

The chain is built from TRBV4-2 and TRBJ2-1; 9 nucleotides agree with TRBD2. With V trimmed by 0 bases and J by 4 bases, 7 bases remained unmatched. The germline V gene has CDR1 LGHNA and CDR2 YNFKEQ. The CDR3 extends over 17 amino acids. The CDR3 coding sequence is TGTGCCAGCAGCCAAGATTTGGTTCTAGCGGGGTACAATGAGCAGTTCTTC. This gives the protein CASSQDLVLAGYNEQFF.

The rearrangement links TRBV12-3 or TRBV12-4 to TRBJ2-1; possibly TRBD2 for D (6 bases). The CDR3 loop spans 13 amino acids. V was pared by 4 bases and J by 8 bases, with 12 bases between. DNA for the CDR3: TGTGCCAGCAGTTCGGGACTCTTCGATGAGCAGTTCTTC. As protein: CASSSGLFDEQFF.

In its sample, this clonotype was seen once. The genes are TRBV3-1 and TRBJ2-1; D call uncertain. This CDR3 has 13 residues. V was cut by 0 bases and J by 6 bases, with 6 bases left in between. Germline V gives CDR1 LGHDT, CDR2 YNNKEL (reference sequence). The CDR3 nucleotides are TGTGCCAGCAGCCAAGATGGTCCCAATGAGCAGTTCTTC. Protein: CASSQDGPNEQFF.

This clonotype has a handful of counts. V usage is TRBV29-1 and J usage is TRBJ1-6; no clear D. The V gene lost 7 bases and the J gene lost 0 bases, with 19 bases spanning the gap. The CDR3 loop spans 17 amino acids. Germline V gene lookup returns CDR1 SQVTM and CDR2 ANQGSEA. CDR3 sequence (DNA): TGCAGCGACATACTCCTGGCGGAAAGCTCCTATAATTCACCCCTCCACTTT. Amino acids: CSDILLAESSYNSPLHF.

The J gene is TRBJ1-5, the V gene TRBV2; D not certain. The CDR3 totals 14 residues. Per the germline V gene, CDR1 is SNHLY and CDR2 is FYNNEI. Trimming shortened V by 6 bases and J by 0 bases, and 9 bases separated the two germline ends. CDR3 protein: CASSASNSNQPQHF. Written as DNA, the CDR3 is TGTGCCAGCAGCGCCTCAAATAGCAATCAGCCCCAGCATTTT.